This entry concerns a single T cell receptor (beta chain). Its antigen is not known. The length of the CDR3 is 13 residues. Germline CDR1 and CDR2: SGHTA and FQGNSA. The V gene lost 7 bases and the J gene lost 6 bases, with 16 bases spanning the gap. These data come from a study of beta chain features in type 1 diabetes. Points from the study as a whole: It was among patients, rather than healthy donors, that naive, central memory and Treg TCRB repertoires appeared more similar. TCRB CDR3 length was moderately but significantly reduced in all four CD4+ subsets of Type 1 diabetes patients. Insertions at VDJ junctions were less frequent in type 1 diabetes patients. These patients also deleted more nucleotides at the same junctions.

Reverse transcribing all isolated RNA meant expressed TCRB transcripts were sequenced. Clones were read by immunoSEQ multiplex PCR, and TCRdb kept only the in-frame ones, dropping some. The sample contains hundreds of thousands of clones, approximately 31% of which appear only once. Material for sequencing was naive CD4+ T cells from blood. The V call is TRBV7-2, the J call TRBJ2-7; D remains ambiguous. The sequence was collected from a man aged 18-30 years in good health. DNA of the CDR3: TGTGCCAGCACTCATCCCGGGCTCCCCGAGCAGTACTTC. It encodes CASTHPGLPEQYF.